What follows describes a single TCR beta chain. The data were produced by immunoSEQ multiplex PCR, yet TCRdb's version contains in-frame clones alone and is incomplete. In the table there are tens of thousands of clones, 80% to 95% of which are singletons. The record originates from a study of T cell changes during pregnancy in multiple sclerosis. V was pared by 6 bases and J by 2 bases, with 10 bases of the junction left unmatched. Germline CDR1 reads MNHEY; CDR2 reads SVGAGI. The CDR3 is 15 amino acids. The chain links TRBV6-5 to TRBJ2-7; 7 positions agree with TRBD1. Material: peripheral blood, obtained after pregnancy. This TCR was sampled from a female donor with multiple sclerosis, enrolled in a pregnancy study. CDR3 DNA sequence: TGTGCCAGCAGATCGAGGGGGCTTTTCCCCTACGAGCAGTACTTC. Protein product: CASRSRGLFPYEQYF.